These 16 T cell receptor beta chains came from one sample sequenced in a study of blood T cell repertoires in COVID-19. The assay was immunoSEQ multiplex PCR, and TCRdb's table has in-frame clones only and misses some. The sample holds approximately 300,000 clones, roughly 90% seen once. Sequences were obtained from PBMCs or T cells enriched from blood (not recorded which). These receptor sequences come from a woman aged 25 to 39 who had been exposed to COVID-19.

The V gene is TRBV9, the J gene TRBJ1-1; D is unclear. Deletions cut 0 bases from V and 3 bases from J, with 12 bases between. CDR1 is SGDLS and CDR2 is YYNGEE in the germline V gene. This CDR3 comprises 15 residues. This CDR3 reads CASSVGLYRDTEAFF. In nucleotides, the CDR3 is TGTGCCAGCAGCGTAGGCCTTTATCGGGACACTGAAGCTTTCTTT.

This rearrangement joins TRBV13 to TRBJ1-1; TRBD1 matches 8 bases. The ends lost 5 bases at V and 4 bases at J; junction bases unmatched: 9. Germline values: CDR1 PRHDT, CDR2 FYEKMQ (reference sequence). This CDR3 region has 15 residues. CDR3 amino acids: CASSPGQVWGTEAFF. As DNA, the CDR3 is TGTGCCAGCAGCCCGGGACAGGTTTGGGGCACTGAAGCTTTCTTT.

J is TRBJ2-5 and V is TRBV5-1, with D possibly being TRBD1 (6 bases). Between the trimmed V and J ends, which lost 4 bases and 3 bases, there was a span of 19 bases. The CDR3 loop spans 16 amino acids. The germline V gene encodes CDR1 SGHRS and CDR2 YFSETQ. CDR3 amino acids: CASSIPPGHLKETQYF. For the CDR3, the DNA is TGCGCCAGCAGCATCCCCCCGGGACATTTAAAAGAGACCCAGTACTTC.

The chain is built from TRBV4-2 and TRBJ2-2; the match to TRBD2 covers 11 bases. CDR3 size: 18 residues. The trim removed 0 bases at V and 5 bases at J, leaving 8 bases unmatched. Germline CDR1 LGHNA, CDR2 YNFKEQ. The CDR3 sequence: CASSQEGSGGARTGELFF. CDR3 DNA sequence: TGTGCCAGCAGCCAAGAAGGTAGCGGGGGGGCTCGAACCGGGGAGCTGTTTTTT.

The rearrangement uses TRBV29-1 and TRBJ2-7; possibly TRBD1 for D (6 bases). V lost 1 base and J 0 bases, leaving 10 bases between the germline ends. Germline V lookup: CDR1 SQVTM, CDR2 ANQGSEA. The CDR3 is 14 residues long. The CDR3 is CSVEVDSFSYEQYF. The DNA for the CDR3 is TGCAGCGTTGAAGTGGACAGCTTCTCCTACGAGCAGTACTTC.

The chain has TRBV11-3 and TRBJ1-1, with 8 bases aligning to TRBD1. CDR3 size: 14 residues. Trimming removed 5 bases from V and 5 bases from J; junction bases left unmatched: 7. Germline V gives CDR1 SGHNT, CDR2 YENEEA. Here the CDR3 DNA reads TGTGCCAGCAGCCACGGACAGGGTAGAACTGAAGCTTTCTTT. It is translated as CASSHGQGRTEAFF.

The CDR3 is CASSPYLPGTGPKPSYEQYF. CDR3 DNA sequence: TGCGCCAGCAGCCCCTACCTCCCGGGGACAGGACCTAAACCTTCCTACGAGCAGTACTTC. The rearrangement links TRBV5-1 to TRBJ2-7; 8 bases are a match to TRBD1. The V segment lost 4 bases and the J segment 1 base; nucleotides outside the gene matches: 22. CDR3 length: 20 residues. Looked up from germline, CDR1 is SGHRS and CDR2 is YFSETQ.

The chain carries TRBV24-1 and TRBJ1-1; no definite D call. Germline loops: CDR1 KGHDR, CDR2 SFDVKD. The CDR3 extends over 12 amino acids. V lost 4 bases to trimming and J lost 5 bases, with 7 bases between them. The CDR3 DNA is TGTGCCACCAGTGAATTCGGTACTGAAGCTTTCTTT. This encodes CATSEFGTEAFF.

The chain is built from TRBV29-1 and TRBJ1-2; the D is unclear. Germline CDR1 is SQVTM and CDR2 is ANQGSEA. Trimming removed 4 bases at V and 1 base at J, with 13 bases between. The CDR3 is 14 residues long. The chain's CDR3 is CSVGEGRYNYGYTF. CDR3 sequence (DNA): TGCAGCGTTGGTGAGGGTCGGTATAACTATGGCTACACCTTC.

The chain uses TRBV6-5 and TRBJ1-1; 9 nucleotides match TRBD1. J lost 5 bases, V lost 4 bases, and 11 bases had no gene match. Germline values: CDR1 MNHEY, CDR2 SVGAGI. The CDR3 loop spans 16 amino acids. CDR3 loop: CASSSGQGSYGTEAFF. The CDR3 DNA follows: TGTGCCAGCAGTTCAGGACAGGGGTCTTATGGAACTGAAGCTTTCTTT.

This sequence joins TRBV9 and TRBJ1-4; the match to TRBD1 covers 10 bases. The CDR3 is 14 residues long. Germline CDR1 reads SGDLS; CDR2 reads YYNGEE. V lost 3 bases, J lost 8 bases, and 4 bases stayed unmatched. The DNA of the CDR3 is TGTGCCAGCAGCGGACAGGGGGCAGAGGAAAAACTGTTTTTT. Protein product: CASSGQGAEEKLFF.

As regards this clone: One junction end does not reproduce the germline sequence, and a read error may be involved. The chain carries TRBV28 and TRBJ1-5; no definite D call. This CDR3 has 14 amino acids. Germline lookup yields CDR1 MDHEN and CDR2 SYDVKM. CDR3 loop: CASSPGTLHQAQHF. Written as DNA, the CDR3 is TGTGCCAGCAGTCCCGGAACACTGCATCAGGCCCAGCATTTT. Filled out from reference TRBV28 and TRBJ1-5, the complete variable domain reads DVKVTQSSRYLVKRTGEKVFLECVQDMDHENMFWYRQDPGLGLRLIYFSYDVKMKEKGDIPEGYSVSREKKERFSLILESASTNQTSMYLCASSPGTLHQAQHFGDGTRLSIL.

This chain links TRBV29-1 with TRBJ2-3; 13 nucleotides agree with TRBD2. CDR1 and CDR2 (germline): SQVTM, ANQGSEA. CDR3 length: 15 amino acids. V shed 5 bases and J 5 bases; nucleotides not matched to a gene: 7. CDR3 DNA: TGCAGCGTTATGGGACTAGCGGGGTATCAAGATACGCAGTATTTT. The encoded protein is CSVMGLAGYQDTQYF.

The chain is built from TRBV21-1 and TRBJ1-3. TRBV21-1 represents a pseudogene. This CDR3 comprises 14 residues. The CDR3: CASSMRDSGNTIYF. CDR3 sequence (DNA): TGTGCCAGCAGCATGCGGGACTCTGGAAACACCATATATTTT.

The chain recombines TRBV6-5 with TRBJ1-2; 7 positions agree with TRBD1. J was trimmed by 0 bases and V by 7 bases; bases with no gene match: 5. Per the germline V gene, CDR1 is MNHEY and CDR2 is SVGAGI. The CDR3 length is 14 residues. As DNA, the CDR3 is TGTGCCAGCACCGGGACAGACTCTAACTATGGCTACACCTTC. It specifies CASTGTDSNYGYTF.

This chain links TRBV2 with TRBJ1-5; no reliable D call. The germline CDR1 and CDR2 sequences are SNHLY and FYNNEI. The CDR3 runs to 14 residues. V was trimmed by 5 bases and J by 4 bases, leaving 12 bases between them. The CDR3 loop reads CASSPEAGNQPQHF. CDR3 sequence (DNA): TGTGCCAGCAGTCCGGAGGCCGGTAATCAGCCCCAGCATTTT.